Listed here are 25 T cell receptor beta chains from one sample, sequenced in a study of T cells in Graves' hyperthyroidism and ophthalmopathy. The CDR3 regions of TCR beta were amplified from RNA transcripts. Carried out on the TCR CDR3, a first-round RT-PCR used the HTBI primer set. TCRdb fed the multiplex PCR reads into MiXCR, producing one record per CDR3 protein. This sample has 350,000 to 400,000 distinct CDR3 sequences, with 14% found just once. Sequencing was performed on blood. These TCRs come from a woman aged 60-70 years with Graves' hyperthyroidism.

This rearrangement joins TRBV6-4 to TRBJ1-5, with TRBD1 identical over 7 bases. This CDR3 has 16 residues. Trimming cost V 3 bases and J 0 bases; bases outside gene matches: 5. Germline V lookup: CDR1 MRHNA, CDR2 SNTAGT. DNA for the CDR3: TGTGCCAGCAGTGAACCGGGACAGCCTAGCAATCAGCCCCAGCATTTT. Residues: CASSEPGQPSNQPQHF.

The CDR3 DNA reads as TGTGCCATCACCCAGGAGCCCGACAATGAGCAGTTCTTC. Amino acids: CAITQEPDNEQFF. This sequence joins TRBV10-3 and TRBJ2-1; no clear D. There are 13 residues in the CDR3. Between the trimmed V and J ends, which lost 7 bases and 5 bases, there was a span of 12 bases. Germline CDR1 reads ENHRY; CDR2 reads SYGVKD.

In this sample, this clonotype turned up many times. The V call is TRBV19, the J call TRBJ2-7; 7 bases align to TRBD2. The V gene's germline CDR1 is LNHDA and CDR2 SQIVND (reference sequence). CDR3 length: 16 amino acids. V trimming: 3 bases; J trimming: 4 bases; junction bases outside the gene matches: 12. CDR3 protein: CASSMLLAESRYEQYF. As DNA, the CDR3 is TGTGCCAGTAGTATGTTGCTAGCGGAGAGCCGATACGAGCAGTACTTC.

Of note for this clonotype: Since a much larger clone is just one base distant, this may be a read error. V gene TRBV7-3 combines with J gene TRBJ2-7; TRBD1 or TRBD2 may be the D gene (5 bases each). CDR3 size: 13 residues. CDR1 SGHTA and CDR2 FQGTGA come from the germline V gene. V dropped 2 bases and J dropped 11 bases, with 16 bases sitting between them. CDR3 sequence (DNA): TGTGCCAGCAGCTTAGGGACCCCTTACGGGAAGTACTTC. It encodes CASSLGTPYGKYF.

This clonotype was counted ten times or more. The J gene is TRBJ2-5, the V gene TRBV7-8; D possibly uses TRBD1 or TRBD2 (5 bases each). Germline V CDR1 and CDR2: SGHVS, FQNEAQ. V dropped 0 bases and J dropped 5 bases, with 13 bases sitting between them. The CDR3 covers 15 residues. The CDR3 region is CASSLAGTSWETQYF. CDR3 sequence (DNA): TGTGCCAGCAGCTTAGCAGGGACCTCCTGGGAGACCCAGTACTTC.

On this clonotype: A much larger clone differs by one base, so this may be a read error. The CDR3, as DNA: TGCGCCAGCAGCTTGGGAGGCGGGACAACCCATGGCTACACCTTC. This encodes CASSLGGGTTHGYTF. J is TRBJ1-2 and V is TRBV5-1; the D gene is possibly TRBD1 (6 bases). The length of the CDR3 is 15 residues. Germline CDR1 is SGHRS and CDR2 is YFSETQ. V lost 0 bases and J 6 bases, leaving 15 bases between the germline ends.

Worth noting for this clonotype: With a much larger clone just one base away, this may be a read error. This chain connects TRBV3-1 to TRBJ1-2; D gene ambiguous. The CDR3 loop spans 12 amino acids. V lost 5 bases and J 8 bases, leaving 12 bases between the germline ends. Germline-derived CDR1 and CDR2 are LGHDT and YNNKEL (reference sequence). The CDR3 spells CASSTNREGYTF. The CDR3 coding sequence is TGTGCCAGCAGCACCAATCGCGAAGGCTACACCTTC.

Ten or more counts support this clonotype. The rearrangement joins TRBV20-1 to TRBJ2-3; 10 nucleotides align to TRBD2. V shed 6 bases and J 2 bases; nucleotides not matched to a gene: 14. The CDR3 sequence is 17 residues long. Germline V gene lookup returns CDR1 DFQATT and CDR2 SNEGSKA (reference sequence). CDR3 residues: CSARGLATTYDTDTQYF. The CDR3 coding sequence is TGCAGTGCCAGGGGACTAGCGACTACTTATGACACAGATACGCAGTATTTT.

This clonotype has more than one count but fewer than ten. The chain combines TRBV3-1 with TRBJ2-7; D not certain. Looked up from germline, CDR1 is LGHDT and CDR2 is YNNKEL (reference sequence). This CDR3 region has 13 residues. Trimming took off 0 bases at V and 9 bases at J, with 12 bases between the two ends. Written as DNA, the CDR3 is TGTGCCAGCAGCCAAGACGGCACCTTAGGGCAGTACTTC. This gives the protein CASSQDGTLGQYF.

The chain combines TRBV5-6 with TRBJ2-3; D tentatively reads TRBD1 or TRBD2 (6 bases each). The CDR3 spans 17 residues. CDR1 is SGHDT, CDR2 YYEEEE, per germline. Trimming took 0 bases from V and 3 from J, leaving 17 bases between them. The CDR3 reads CASSLARGPRRTDTQYF. CDR3 DNA sequence: TGTGCCAGCAGCTTGGCCCGGGGGCCGCGTAGAACAGATACGCAGTATTTT.

A few counts support this clonotype. This chain links TRBV7-9 with TRBJ2-7; D may be TRBD2 (7 bases). The V gene's germline CDR1 is SEHNR and CDR2 FQNEAQ (reference sequence). CDR3 size: 14 residues. V lost 4 bases to trimming and J lost 5 bases, with 15 bases between them. This CDR3 reads CASSWGGGGNEQYF. As DNA, the CDR3 is TGTGCCAGCAGCTGGGGGGGGGGGGGCAACGAGCAGTACTTC. Complete variable domain (other parts from reference TRBV7-9 and TRBJ2-7): DTGVSQNPRHKITKRGQNVTFRCDPISEHNRLYWYRQTLGQGPEFLTYFQNEAQLEKSRLLSDRFSAERPKGSFSTLEIQRTEQGDSAMYLCASSWGGGGNEQYFGPGTRLTVT.

This clonotype has only a few counts. This chain joins TRBV20-1 and TRBJ1-4; TRBD1 matches at 7 bases. Looked up from germline, CDR1 is DFQATT and CDR2 is SNEGSKA (reference sequence). V dropped 0 bases and J dropped 3; count of bases not matched to a gene: 4. This CDR3 is 15 amino acids long. CDR3 sequence (DNA): TGCAGTGCTAGAGAGTTACAGGGGTCTAATGAAAAACTGTTTTTT. It yields the protein CSARELQGSNEKLFF.

V usage is TRBV10-2 and J usage is TRBJ2-7; 7 bases are a match to TRBD2. Trimming at V came to 2 bases and at J to 2 bases, leaving 6 bases not matched to a gene. Germline V gives CDR1 WSHSY, CDR2 SAAADI. The CDR3 has 15 residues. This CDR3 is CASSEPGAGTYEQYF. For the CDR3, the DNA is TGCGCCAGCAGTGAGCCTGGAGCGGGGACCTACGAGCAGTACTTC.

The rearrangement links TRBV6-1 to TRBJ1-2; 9 bases agree with TRBD1. Germline V CDR1 and CDR2: MNHNS, SASEGT. The CDR3 contains 14 residues. V was pared by 4 bases and J by 10 bases, with 10 bases of the junction left unmatched. In nucleotides, the CDR3 is TGTGCCAGCAGTGCTCTCATGGGACAGGGCTTCTACACCTTC. Protein product: CASSALMGQGFYTF.

Remarks on this clonotype: At one end, the junction sequence differs from germline, possibly due to a read error. The chain recombines TRBV7-9 with TRBJ2-2; no clear D. There are 13 residues in the CDR3. Germline lookup yields CDR1 SEHNR and CDR2 FQNEAQ (reference sequence). The CDR3 reads CASSLQNAGELFF. In DNA, the CDR3 is TGTGCCAGCAGCTTACAGAACGCCGGGGAGCTGTTTTTT.

This chain joins TRBV28 and TRBJ1-5; TRBD1 matches at 9 bases. Trimming took 7 bases from V and 9 from J; bases not matched to a gene: 7. The CDR3 length is 13 residues. The V gene's germline CDR1 is MDHEN and CDR2 SYDVKM. CDR3 coding DNA: TGTGCCAGCAATAACAGGGGGCCGAGGCCCCAGCATTTT. This sequence encodes CASNNRGPRPQHF.

This clonotype has a handful of counts. The V and J genes are TRBV9 and TRBJ2-1; 9 bases align to TRBD2. Trimming removed 4 bases from V and 1 base from J; junction bases left unmatched: 15. The CDR3 has 19 residues. Germline values: CDR1 SGDLS, CDR2 YYNGEE. The CDR3: CASSYDPDVAGVSYNEQFF. The CDR3 nucleotides are TGTGCCAGCAGCTACGATCCTGATGTAGCGGGAGTTTCCTACAATGAGCAGTTCTTC.

This clonotype was counted ten times or more. The chain carries TRBV2 and TRBJ2-1, with TRBD2 identical over 16 bases. The CDR3 contains 17 residues. Germline CDR1 SNHLY, CDR2 FYNNEI. With V trimmed by 5 bases and J by 8 bases, 9 bases remained unmatched. The CDR3 DNA is TGTGCCAGCAGTTCGGGACTAGCGGGAGGGCCGTGGGATGAGCAGTTCTTC. It codes for CASSSGLAGGPWDEQFF.

CDR3 amino acids: CSARGGTGNIYEQYF. The DNA of the CDR3 is TGCAGTGCTAGAGGTGGGACAGGGAACATCTACGAGCAGTACTTC. This sequence joins TRBV20-1 and TRBJ2-7; 9 nucleotides agree with TRBD1. The trim removed 1 base at V and 3 bases at J, leaving 7 bases unmatched. The CDR3 sequence is 15 residues long. Germline-derived CDR1 and CDR2 are DFQATT and SNEGSKA (reference sequence).

Written as DNA, the CDR3 is TGCGCCAGCAGCTCACGTAACGGGCCGGGCACTGAAGCTTTCTTT. It codes for CASSSRNGPGTEAFF. The chain uses TRBV4-1 and TRBJ1-1, with D unclear. The CDR3 length is 15 residues. Germline V gives CDR1 MGHRA, CDR2 YSYEKL. V was cut by 5 bases and J by 4 bases, with 17 bases left in between.

This clonotype came up many times. This chain connects TRBV10-3 to TRBJ2-3, with a possible D match to TRBD1 (5 bases). This CDR3 spans 14 amino acids. The germline V and J ends were trimmed by 8 bases and 6 bases, with 18 bases remaining between them. CDR1 is ENHRY, CDR2 SYGVKD, per germline. CDR3 sequence: CAIGTANSGDTQYF. CDR3 nucleotide sequence: TGTGCCATCGGCACCGCCAATTCAGGGGATACGCAGTATTTT.

The gene calls are TRBV7-8 and TRBJ2-7; the D gene is possibly TRBD2 (6 bases). CDR3 length: 15 amino acids. From germline, CDR1 is SGHVS and CDR2 FQNEAQ. V lost 1 base and J lost 2, with 12 bases in between. CDR3 amino acids: CASSLEWTNPYEQYF. For the CDR3, the DNA is TGTGCCAGCAGCTTAGAGTGGACTAACCCCTACGAGCAGTACTTC.

The J gene is TRBJ2-1, the V gene TRBV4-2; TRBD2 matches at 13 bases. This CDR3 region has 17 residues. Germline assignment: CDR1 LGHNA and CDR2 YNFKEQ. V dropped 4 bases and J dropped 5; count of bases not matched to a gene: 8. The chain's CDR3 is CASSRKPGTSGNNEQFF. Written as DNA, the CDR3 is TGTGCCAGCAGCCGTAAACCCGGGACTAGCGGGAACAATGAGCAGTTCTTC.

There are many counts of this clonotype. The rearrangement uses TRBV6-1 and TRBJ2-7, with D unclear. The V gene's germline CDR1 is MNHNS and CDR2 SASEGT. V gave up 2 bases and J gave up 5 bases, with 10 bases separating them. The CDR3 runs to 13 residues. CDR3 nucleotides: TGTGCCAGCAGTGAAATCAGGTCCCACGAGCAGTACTTC. It is translated as CASSEIRSHEQYF.

This clonotype was seen only a few times. The chain combines TRBV27 with TRBJ2-1; D is possibly TRBD2 (6 bases). Germline V gives CDR1 MNHEY, CDR2 SMNVEV (reference sequence). V lost 5 bases, J lost 6 bases, and 14 bases lay in between. The CDR3 contains 14 residues. The CDR3 loop is CASSGWDLTNEQFF. DNA of the CDR3: TGTGCCAGCAGTGGTTGGGACTTAACCAATGAGCAGTTCTTC.